Listed below are T cell receptor beta chains from one sample, sequenced in a study of blood T cell repertoires in COVID-19. Assay: immunoSEQ multiplex PCR; the TCRdb copy retains only in-frame clones and omits some. Of roughly 90,000 clones in the sample, 70% to 90% were seen once. The sequencing sample was made of peripheral blood. The receptors were sampled from a man aged 45-65 years with COVID-19, enrolled during active disease. Each CDR3 is given without its conserved first and last residue. D genes are given only for firm matches. Size tells how often a clone was seen (once, few, many) or the class of an expanded clone, and some rows leave it out.

cdr3_aa,j_call,d_call,clone_size,v_call
ASSPRDTSYNSPLH,TRBJ1-6,-,-,TRBV6-2/TRBV6-3
AISGVVLAGGITDTQY,TRBJ2-3,TRBD2,-,TRBV10-3
ASTIRGGTTDTQY,TRBJ2-3,TRBD2,-,TRBV2
ASSLEQVGTDTQY,TRBJ2-3,-,-,TRBV5-1
ASSYPDRGGYGYT,TRBJ1-2,TRBD1,-,TRBV6-5
ASSYSQGSSEAF,TRBJ1-1,-,-,TRBV6-2/TRBV6-3
ASSLRDTQY,TRBJ2-3,-,-,TRBV7-2
ASTEESHWGRDQPQH,TRBJ1-5,-,-,TRBV6-1
ASSLTTLYEQY,TRBJ2-7,-,once,TRBV7-9
ASSGKAGGLYEQY,TRBJ2-7,-,-,TRBV2
ASSLRGSGANVLT,TRBJ2-6,-,-,TRBV5-1
ASSSGLAGGLGDTQY,TRBJ2-3,TRBD2,-,TRBV5-5
SVGETYGYT,TRBJ1-2,-,-,TRBV20-1
ASSLELASGGTGELF,TRBJ2-2,TRBD2,-,TRBV5-1
AWSVMGRLDQPQH,TRBJ1-5,-,-,TRBV30
ASSSGGLQY,TRBJ2-5,TRBD2,-,TRBV12-3/TRBV12-4
SASFGGYT,TRBJ1-2,-,-,TRBV20-1
ASSEARLAGGLNEQY,TRBJ2-7,TRBD2,-,TRBV2
ASSSGTGMIWGEQY,TRBJ2-7,TRBD1,-,TRBV7-2
AISVGQTADSGYT,TRBJ1-2,-,few,TRBV10-3
ASSLSGANVLT,TRBJ2-6,-,-,TRBV11-2
ASSNRPGVTEAF,TRBJ1-1,-,once,TRBV3-1/TRBV3-2
ASSPVRTPYYNSPLH,TRBJ1-6,-,-,TRBV3-1/TRBV3-2
ASSFVVAGEDTQY,TRBJ2-3,TRBD2,-,TRBV7-9
SVGTGGHEQY,TRBJ2-7,TRBD1,-,TRBV29-1
ASRYTGNSPLH,TRBJ1-6,-,-,TRBV7-8
ASSLDRGGSPLH,TRBJ1-6,TRBD1,-,TRBV9
ASSPGQVYMNTEAF,TRBJ1-1,TRBD1,-,TRBV18
AISVGQADSNQPQH,TRBJ1-5,-,-,TRBV10-3
ASSIGDSGGIDTQY,TRBJ2-3,TRBD2,-,TRBV5-1
ASSAQGAMNTEAF,TRBJ1-1,TRBD1,-,TRBV7-2
ASSLGQGPNYGYT,TRBJ1-2,TRBD1,once,TRBV7-6
ASSLRSEETQY,TRBJ2-5,-,-,TRBV12-3/TRBV12-4
ASSNNRGLLEQY,TRBJ2-7,TRBD1,-,TRBV28
AIRNEEGPGTGELF,TRBJ2-2,-,-,TRBV10-3
ASKPSTNEKLF,TRBJ1-4,-,-,TRBV12-3/TRBV12-4
ASSLAGEAGELF,TRBJ2-2,-,-,TRBV7-3